This T cell receptor beta chain was retrieved from a study of OX40 agonist ivuxolimab in advanced cancers. This table comes from immunoSEQ multiplex PCR, and its TCRdb copy is limited to in-frame clones, with some not included. The sample records about 70,000 clones, approximately 90% being singletons. This CDR3 has 14 residues. With 6 bases removed from V and 4 bases from J, the gap between germline ends came to 15 bases. Germline CDR1 and CDR2: LNHDA and SQIVND (reference sequence). General study results and limits: Some patients who did not respond also had low normalized T-cell clonal expansion. Averaged across samples, CD8+ T cells carried more expanded clones than CD4+ did.

On this clone itself: What it recognizes is unknown.

The gene calls are TRBV19 and TRBJ1-2, with a weak D call TRBD1 (6 bases). This clonotype originated in an adult with an advanced solid tumor such as melanoma, head and neck, liver or kidney cancer. The sequences come from CD4+ or CD8+ T cells sorted from blood, collected in a trial of the OX40 agonist ivuxolimab. CDR3: CASRNPLTGYGYTF. The CDR3 region has the DNA TGTGCCAGTAGAAACCCTTTGACAGGCTATGGCTACACCTTC.